This T cell receptor beta chain comes out of a study of beta chain features in type 1 diabetes. Study context: All of the samples together had roughly 110 million sorted cells examined.

The study reverse transcribed the entire isolated RNA, so it sequenced expressed TCRB transcripts. Clones were sequenced by immunoSEQ multiplex PCR, and TCRdb holds only the in-frame ones, with some missing. The table records 130,000 to 150,000 clones, under 60% of them present only once. The CDR3 covers 13 residues. In germline, CDR1 is SEHNR, CDR2 FQNEAQ (reference sequence). To note about this clone: One end of the junction fails to match germline, which may point to a read error.

V and J are TRBV7-9 and TRBJ2-1, with D tentatively TRBD1 (6 bases). Sequencing was carried out using Tregs from blood. The sequence was collected from a man between 18 and 35 years old in good health. The CDR3 sequence: CASSLVLDRVILF. The CDR3 DNA sequence: TGTGCCAGCAGCTTAGTATTGGACAGAGTTATCCTCTTC.